One sample yielded the 8 T cell receptor beta chains listed below, sequenced in a study of cytomegalovirus exposure and HLA in healthy donors. Primers for the PCR totalled 60 Vbeta and 13 Jbeta. Assay used: immunoSEQ multiplex PCR; TCRdb lists only in-frame clones, some missing. The repertoire has 150,000 or so clones, more than 75% of them found once; the top ten carry more than 2%. The sample taken for sequencing was PBMCs. The receptors were sampled from a man between 18 and 35 years old in good health and CMV-seropositive.

The chain has TRBV27 and TRBJ1-2; D is uncertain. The CDR3 is made up of 14 amino acids. V was clipped by 0 bases and J by 7 bases, with 12 bases between them. From germline, CDR1 is MNHEY and CDR2 SMNVEV (reference sequence). As DNA, the CDR3 is TGTGCCAGCAGTTTATCGAACGCCAGGCGTGGCTACACCTTC. Amino acid sequence: CASSLSNARRGYTF.

In its sample, this clone was seen a few times. The chain joins TRBV4-1 to TRBJ2-7; 8 bases line up with TRBD1. Germline V lookup: CDR1 MGHRA, CDR2 YSYEKL. The CDR3 runs 14 residues. Trimming at V came to 5 bases and at J to 6 bases, leaving 9 bases not matched to a gene. DNA of the CDR3: TGCGCCAGCAGCTTCGGACAGGGTGGGATCGAGCAGTACTTC. Translated, it gives CASSFGQGGIEQYF.

The chain carries TRBV6-6 and TRBJ2-5, with a possible D match to TRBD1 (5 bases). The J call may be incorrect, as the DNA end agrees better with TRBJ2-7. The CDR3 is 16 residues long. Germline-derived CDR1 and CDR2 are MNHNY and SVGAGI (reference sequence). CDR3: CASRNREDMLHYEQYF. CDR3 nucleotide sequence: TGTGCCAGCAGGAATCGCGAGGACATGCTTCACTACGAGCAGTACTTC.

The J gene is TRBJ1-2, the V gene TRBV6-1; no clear D gene. Germline lookup yields CDR1 MNHNS and CDR2 SASEGT. V was shortened by 9 bases and J by 4 bases, with 9 bases between the two germline ends. The CDR3 is 11 residues long. The CDR3 reads CASMESYGYTF. CDR3 coding DNA: TGTGCCAGTATGGAGAGCTATGGCTACACCTTC.

The chain employs TRBV7-9 and TRBJ1-2; 7 nucleotides agree with TRBD1. The CDR3 extends over 15 amino acids. CDR1 is SEHNR, CDR2 FQNEAQ, per germline (reference sequence). Losses at the gene ends were 0 bases for V and 3 bases for J; bases not matched to a gene: 4. Written as DNA, the CDR3 is TGTGCCAGCAGCTTAGCCGGCGGGACAGACTATGGCTACACCTTC. Amino acids: CASSLAGGTDYGYTF.

V is TRBV19 and J is TRBJ2-2, with TRBD1 as a possible D gene (5 bases). This CDR3 spans 14 amino acids. Germline V gene data show CDR1 as LNHDA and CDR2 as SQIVND (reference sequence). V lost 3 bases to trimming and J lost 4 bases, with 9 bases between them. CDR3 bases: TGTGCCAGTAGTATCCAGGGAACCACCGGGGAGCTGTTTTTT. Translation gives CASSIQGTTGELFF.

V usage is TRBV9 and J usage is TRBJ2-5; a possible D gene is TRBD2 (6 bases). Matching the DNA end better, TRBJ2-7 makes the J call doubtful. CDR3 length: 15 residues. CDR1 is SGDLS, CDR2 YYNGEE, per germline. The CDR3 spells CASSVGGESSYEQYF. The CDR3 nucleotides read TGTGCCAGCAGCGTAGGCGGGGAGAGCTCCTACGAGCAGTACTTC.

The chain couples TRBV4-3 to TRBJ2-2, with 7 bases fitting TRBD2. Germline V gene data show CDR1 as LGHNA and CDR2 as YSLEER. Trimming at V came to 4 bases and at J to 7 bases, leaving 12 bases not matched to a gene. This CDR3 contains 16 residues. The CDR3 reads CASSPDERGGIGELFF. CDR3 sequence (DNA): TGCGCCAGCAGCCCTGATGAGCGGGGTGGTATCGGGGAGCTGTTTTTT.